The clone carrying this T cell receptor (beta chain) has ten or more counts. The antigen remains undetermined. Nobody among the patients had been given any treatment before thyroid surgery. Germline lookup yields CDR1 SNHLY and CDR2 FYNNEI. The CDR3 runs 16 residues. With V trimmed by 6 bases and J by 5 bases, 13 bases remained unmatched. The data are from a study of metastatic and nonmetastatic thyroid tumors. How the authors handled the data: The study took CDR3 differences across clinicopathological groups and made a distant-metastasis classifier for papillary thyroid cancer from them. TCRdb re-called clones from the PCR reads using MiXCR. TCRdb's processing, not the authors' own work, is the source of the V and J calls. The table records tens of thousands of clones, more than 15% of them present only once. Findings and caveats of the study: Reported TCR beta diversity, measured in blood and tumor, was significantly higher for malignant thyroid tumors than for benign nodules.

The specimen was blood. The J gene is TRBJ2-5, the V gene TRBV2; TRBD2 aligns across 9 bases. The TCR originated in a female donor with papillary thyroid cancer or a benign thyroid nodule (not recorded which). Some clones in this sample may be carry-over from other donors' samples. The CDR3, as DNA: TGTGCCAGCAGCCCTGTAGCGGGAGTGGCTAAGGAGACCCAGTACTTC. This codes for CASSPVAGVAKETQYF.